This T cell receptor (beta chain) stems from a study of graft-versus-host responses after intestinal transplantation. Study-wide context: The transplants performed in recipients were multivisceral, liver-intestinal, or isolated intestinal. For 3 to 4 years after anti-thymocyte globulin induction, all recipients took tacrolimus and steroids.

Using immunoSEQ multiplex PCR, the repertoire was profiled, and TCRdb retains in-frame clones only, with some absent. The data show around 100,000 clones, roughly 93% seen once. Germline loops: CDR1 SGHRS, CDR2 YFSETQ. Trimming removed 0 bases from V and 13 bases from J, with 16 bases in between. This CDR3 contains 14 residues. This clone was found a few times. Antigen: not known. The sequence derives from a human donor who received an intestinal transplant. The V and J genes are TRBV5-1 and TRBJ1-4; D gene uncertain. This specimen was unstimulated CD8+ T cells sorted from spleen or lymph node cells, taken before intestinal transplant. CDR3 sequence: CASSLDGSPLGLFF. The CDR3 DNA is TGCGCCAGCAGCTTGGATGGCAGCCCGTTGGGACTGTTTTTT.